These 14 T cell receptor beta chains were sequenced from one sample in a study of beta chain features in type 1 diabetes. Regarding the study as a whole: Significant though moderate, a shortening of TCRB CDR3s appeared in all four CD4+ subsets of Type 1 diabetes patients.

Antigens for these TCRs are unknown. What was sequenced were expressed TCRB transcripts, since all of the isolated RNA had been reverse transcribed. The assay was immunoSEQ multiplex PCR, and TCRdb's table has in-frame clones only and misses some. The sample comprises approximately 140,000 clones, around 10% of which are singletons, and about 0.7% rests with the top ten. Material: central memory CD4+ T cells from blood. The receptors were gathered from a man aged 30 to 39 with type 1 diabetes.

This clone was counted only a few times. The chain's CDR3 is CASSQGGQTWANVLTF. CDR3 sequence (DNA): TGCGCCAGCAGCCAAGGGGGACAAACTTGGGCCAACGTCCTGACTTTC. The gene calls are TRBV4-1 and TRBJ2-6; the D gene is possibly TRBD1 (6 bases). This CDR3 is built from 16 residues. V lost 1 base to trimming and J lost 5 bases, with 12 bases between them. Germline V gene data show CDR1 as MGHRA and CDR2 as YSYEKL.

The sample holds one count of this clone. The rearrangement links TRBV11-2 to TRBJ1-4; a weak D match, TRBD1 (5 bases). From germline, CDR1 is SGHAT and CDR2 FQNNGV. CDR3 length equals 14 residues. V was cut by 0 bases and J by 10 bases, with 12 bases left in between. CDR3 sequence reads: CASSLEGGYGKLFF. DNA of the CDR3: TGTGCCAGCAGCTTAGAGGGGGGATACGGAAAACTGTTTTTT. Filled out from reference TRBV11-2 and TRBJ1-4, the complete variable domain reads EAGVAQSPRYKIIEKRQSVAFWCNPISGHATLYWYQQILGQGPKLLIQFQNNGVVDDSQLPKDRFSAERLKGVDSTLKIQPAKLEDSAVYLCASSLEGGYGKLFFGSGTQLSVL.

J is TRBJ2-7 and V is TRBV5-1; 10 bases match TRBD1. Germline V lookup: CDR1 SGHRS, CDR2 YFSETQ. The V gene end was trimmed by 4 bases and the J gene end by 2 bases; junction bases not matched to a gene: 6. This CDR3 spans 15 amino acids. The CDR3 here is CASSVGGTGAYEQYF. The CDR3 nucleotides read TGCGCCAGCAGCGTCGGCGGGACAGGGGCCTACGAGCAGTACTTC.

This clone was observed a handful of times. The rearrangement joins TRBV11-2 to TRBJ2-5, with 7 bases aligning to TRBD2. Trimming at V came to 3 bases and at J to 0 bases, leaving 1 base not matched to a gene. Looked up from germline, CDR1 is SGHAT and CDR2 is FQNNGV. The CDR3 loop spans 14 amino acids. The CDR3 bases are TGTGCCAGCAGCTTCGGGGGGTACCAAGAGACCCAGTACTTC. Amino acid sequence: CASSFGGYQETQYF.

The chain couples TRBV29-1 to TRBJ2-3; D not certain. Germline V lookup: CDR1 SQVTM, CDR2 ANQGSEA. The ends were cut back, 7 bases at V and 0 bases at J, with 8 bases in the middle. This CDR3 spans 12 amino acids. CDR3 DNA sequence: TGCAGCGCCGACTTAAGCACAGATACGCAGTATTTT. Translating gives CSADLSTDTQYF.

V gene TRBV6-5 combines with J gene TRBJ2-2; 7 bases are a match to TRBD2. After removal of 4 bases from V and 1 base from J, the junction contained 3 bases not matched to a gene. Germline V gives CDR1 MNHEY, CDR2 SVGAGI. The CDR3 runs to 15 residues. The CDR3 DNA reads TGTGCCAGCAGTTCGGGACTACTGAACACCGGGGAGCTGTTTTTT. Its translation is CASSSGLLNTGELFF.

This clone came up a few times. V usage is TRBV29-1 and J usage is TRBJ1-5; tentatively, D is TRBD1 (5 bases). The CDR3 is 13 residues long. The V gene's germline CDR1 is SQVTM and CDR2 ANQGSEA. V lost 0 bases, J lost 7 bases, and 10 bases lay in between. This CDR3 is CSVEEGLGQPQHF. In DNA form, the CDR3 reads TGCAGCGTTGAAGAGGGGCTAGGGCAGCCCCAGCATTTT.

V usage is TRBV7-6 and J usage is TRBJ1-2; D unresolved. This CDR3 is 13 amino acids long. CDR1 and CDR2 from the germline V gene are SGHVS and FNYEAQ. Trimming removed 1 base from V and 8 bases from J, with 11 bases in between. DNA for the CDR3: TGTGCCAGCAGCTTAGAGAGCCGCGGGGGCTACACCTTC. This codes for CASSLESRGGYTF.

This clone has a handful of counts. CDR3 nucleotide sequence: TGTGCCAGCAGTTACACACAGGGGGCAGGCGGGGAGCTGTTTTTT. Translated: CASSYTQGAGGELFF. The chain combines TRBV6-6 with TRBJ2-2; 9 bases map to TRBD1. The V gene's germline CDR1 is MNHNY and CDR2 SVGAGI (reference sequence). This CDR3 comprises 15 residues. V trimming: 2 bases; J trimming: 7 bases; junction bases outside the gene matches: 5.

This clone has more than one count but fewer than ten. The V call is TRBV14, the J call TRBJ2-1; D unclear. The CDR3 loop spans 12 amino acids. The V end lost 4 bases, the J end lost 12 bases, and 13 bases lay between the germline ends. The germline V gene encodes CDR1 SGHDN and CDR2 FVKESK. The CDR3 region is CASSLTSTGQFF. DNA for the CDR3: TGTGCCAGCAGCCTGACGTCCACGGGGCAGTTCTTC.

The chain is built from TRBV2 and TRBJ2-7; TRBD1 matches 9 bases. Germline values: CDR1 SNHLY, CDR2 FYNNEI. With V trimmed by 3 bases and J by 4 bases, 7 bases remained unmatched. CDR3 length: 15 residues. The DNA of the CDR3 is TGTGCCAGCAGTGACCCTGTGGACAGGGGATACGAGCAGTACTTC. As protein: CASSDPVDRGYEQYF.

This clone was seen a few times. V is TRBV5-8 and J is TRBJ1-1; no clear D. Germline V gene lookup returns CDR1 SGHTS and CDR2 YDEGEE. The CDR3 contains 14 residues. The germline V and J ends were trimmed by 1 base and 1 base, with 8 bases remaining between them. CDR3 protein: CASSLMRGNTEAFF. The CDR3, as DNA: TGTGCCAGCAGCTTGATGCGGGGGAACACTGAAGCTTTCTTT.

This clone has just a few counts. The chain recombines TRBV6-1 with TRBJ1-1, with D uncertain. The CDR3 extends over 12 amino acids. CDR1 and CDR2 from the germline V gene are MNHNS and SASEGT. V lost 7 bases to trimming and J lost 10 bases, with 16 bases between them. The CDR3 DNA sequence: TGTGCCAGCAAGGCTTCCTCCCGGGGAGCTTTCTTT. Translating gives CASKASSRGAFF.

The rearrangement joins TRBV27 to TRBJ1-6; D not certain. V dropped 4 bases and J dropped 8 bases, with 15 bases sitting between them. CDR3 size: 15 residues. The germline CDR1 and CDR2 sequences are MNHEY and SMNVEV (reference sequence). CDR3 residues: CASSWGEGGYSPLHF. CDR3 sequence (DNA): TGTGCCAGCAGTTGGGGTGAGGGAGGATATTCACCCCTCCACTTT.